The clone carrying this T cell receptor (beta chain) appeared a few times. The antigen remains unidentified. The data stem from a study of cytomegalovirus exposure and HLA in healthy donors. Turning to the study itself: Around 80 million unique TCRs from HLA-typed donors were held in an early data release. Study observations and caveats: A later analysis linked a missense DCLRE1C variant to TCR beta V- and J-gene trimming.

This CDR3 is built from 16 residues. Trimming cost V 2 bases and J 7 bases; bases outside gene matches: 7. CDR1 and CDR2 from the germline V gene are SEHNR and FQNEAQ (reference sequence). It was with 60 Vbeta and 13 Jbeta primers that the PCR ran. Profiled with immunoSEQ multiplex PCR; TCRdb holds only in-frame clones, not every one. Altogether about 140,000 clones are present, 80% to 85% being singletons, with the ten largest covering over 1%. Sequenced material: PBMCs. The clonotype originates from a female donor in good health and CMV-seronegative. The J gene is TRBJ1-4, the V gene TRBV7-9; 10 bases fit TRBD1. The CDR3 coding sequence is TGTGCCAGCAGCTTATGGGGACAGGGGACCCGTGAAAAACTGTTTTTT. This codes for CASSLWGQGTREKLFF.